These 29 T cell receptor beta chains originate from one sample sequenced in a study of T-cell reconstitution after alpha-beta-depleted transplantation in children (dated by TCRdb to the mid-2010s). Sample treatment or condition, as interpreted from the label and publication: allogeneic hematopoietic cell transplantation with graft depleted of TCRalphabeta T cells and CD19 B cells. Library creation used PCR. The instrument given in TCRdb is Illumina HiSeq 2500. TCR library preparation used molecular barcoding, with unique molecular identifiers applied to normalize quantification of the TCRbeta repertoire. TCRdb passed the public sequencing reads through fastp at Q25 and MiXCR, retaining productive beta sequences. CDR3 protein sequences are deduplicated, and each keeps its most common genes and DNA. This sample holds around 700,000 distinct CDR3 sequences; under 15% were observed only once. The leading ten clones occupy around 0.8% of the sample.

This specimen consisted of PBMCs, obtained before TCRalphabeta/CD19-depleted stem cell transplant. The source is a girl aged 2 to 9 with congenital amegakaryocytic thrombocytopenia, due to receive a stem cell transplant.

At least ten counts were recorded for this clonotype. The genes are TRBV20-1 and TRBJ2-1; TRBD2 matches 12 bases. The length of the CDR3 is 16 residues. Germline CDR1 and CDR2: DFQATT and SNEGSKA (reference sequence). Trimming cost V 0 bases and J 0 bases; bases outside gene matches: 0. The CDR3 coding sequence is TGCAGTGCTAGAGAGACTAGCGGGAGCTCCTACAATGAGCAGTTCTTC. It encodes CSARETSGSSYNEQFF.

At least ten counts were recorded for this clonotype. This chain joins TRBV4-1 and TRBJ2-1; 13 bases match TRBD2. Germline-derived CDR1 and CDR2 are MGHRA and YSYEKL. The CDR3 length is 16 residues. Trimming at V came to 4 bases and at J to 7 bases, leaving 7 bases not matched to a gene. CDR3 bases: TGCGCCAGCAGCCCAGAGGGACTAGCGGGGAAAAATGAGCAGTTCTTC. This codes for CASSPEGLAGKNEQFF.

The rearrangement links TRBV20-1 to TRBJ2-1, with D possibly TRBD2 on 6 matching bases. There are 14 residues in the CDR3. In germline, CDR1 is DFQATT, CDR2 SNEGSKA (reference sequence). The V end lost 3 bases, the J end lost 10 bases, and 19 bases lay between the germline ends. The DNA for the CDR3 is TGCAGTGCTAGTGCCCCTCTTGGGACTGACGAGCAGTTCTTC. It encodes CSASAPLGTDEQFF.

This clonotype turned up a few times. CDR3 nucleotides: TGTGCCAGCAGCGGACAGGGTTTCAATCAGCCCCAGCATTTT. This encodes CASSGQGFNQPQHF. The chain employs TRBV7-9 and TRBJ1-5, with TRBD1 identical over 8 bases. This CDR3 has 14 amino acids. Germline values: CDR1 SEHNR, CDR2 FQNEAQ (reference sequence). Trimming removed 5 bases from V and 3 bases from J; junction bases left unmatched: 3.

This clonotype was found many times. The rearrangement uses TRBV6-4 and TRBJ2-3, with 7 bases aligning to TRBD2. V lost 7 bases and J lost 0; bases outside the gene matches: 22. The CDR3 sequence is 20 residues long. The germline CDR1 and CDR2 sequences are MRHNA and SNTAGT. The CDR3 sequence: CASTQYASGSFGDSTDTQYF. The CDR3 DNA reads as TGTGCCAGCACCCAATATGCTAGCGGATCCTTTGGGGATAGCACAGATACGCAGTATTTT.

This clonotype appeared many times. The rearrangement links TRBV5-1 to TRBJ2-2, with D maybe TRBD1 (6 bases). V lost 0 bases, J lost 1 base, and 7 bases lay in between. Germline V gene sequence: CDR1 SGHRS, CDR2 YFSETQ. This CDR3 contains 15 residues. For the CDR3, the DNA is TGCGCCAGCAGCTTGGAGACAGGGAACACCGGGGAGCTGTTTTTT. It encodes CASSLETGNTGELFF.

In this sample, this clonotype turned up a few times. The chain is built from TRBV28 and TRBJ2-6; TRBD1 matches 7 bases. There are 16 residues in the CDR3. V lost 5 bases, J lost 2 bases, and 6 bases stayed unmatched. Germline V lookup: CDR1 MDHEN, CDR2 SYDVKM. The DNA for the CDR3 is TGTGCCAGCAGTCCCGGGACAGATGCTGGGGCCAACGTCCTGACTTTC. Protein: CASSPGTDAGANVLTF.

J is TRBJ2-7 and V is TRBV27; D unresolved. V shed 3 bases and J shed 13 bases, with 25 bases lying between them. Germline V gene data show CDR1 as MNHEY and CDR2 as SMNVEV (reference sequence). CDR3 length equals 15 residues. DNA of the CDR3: TGTGCCAGCAGTTTTCCCTACGCGGCACCTGATCTGCTCTACTTC. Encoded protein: CASSFPYAAPDLLYF.

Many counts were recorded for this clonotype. The CDR3 loop reads CATYSGNEQFF. The CDR3 DNA reads as TGTGCCACTTATTCGGGCAATGAGCAGTTCTTC. The gene calls are TRBV10-3 and TRBJ2-1; D is uncertain. Looked up from germline, CDR1 is ENHRY and CDR2 is SYGVKD. The CDR3 is 11 residues long. Trimming stripped 10 bases from V and 6 bases from J, with 10 bases between.

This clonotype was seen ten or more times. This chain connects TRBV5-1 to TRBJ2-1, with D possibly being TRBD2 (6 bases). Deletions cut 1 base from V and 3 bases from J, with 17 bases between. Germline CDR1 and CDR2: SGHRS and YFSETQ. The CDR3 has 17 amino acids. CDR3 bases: TGCGCCAGCAGCTTGCGTCTGGGGGGAGGAGGCTACAATGAGCAGTTCTTC. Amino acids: CASSLRLGGGGYNEQFF. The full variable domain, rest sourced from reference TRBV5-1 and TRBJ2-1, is KAGVTQTPRYLIKTRGQQVTLSCSPISGHRSVSWYQQTPGQGLQFLFEYFSETQRNKGNFPGRFSGRQFSNSRSEMNVSTLELGDSALYLCASSLRLGGGGYNEQFFGPGTRLTVL.

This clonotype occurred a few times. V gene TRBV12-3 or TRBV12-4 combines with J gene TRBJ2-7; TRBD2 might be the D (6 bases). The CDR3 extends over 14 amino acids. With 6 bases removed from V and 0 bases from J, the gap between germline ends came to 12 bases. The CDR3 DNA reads TGTGCCAGCAGCCGAGCCGGGGGCTCCTACGAGCAGTACTTC. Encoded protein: CASSRAGGSYEQYF.

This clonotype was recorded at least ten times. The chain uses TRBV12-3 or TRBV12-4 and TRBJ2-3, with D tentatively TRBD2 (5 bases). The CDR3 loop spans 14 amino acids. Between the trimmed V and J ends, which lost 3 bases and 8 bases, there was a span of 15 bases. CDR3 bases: TGTGCCAGCAGTTTCGGGCAGGAGGCGCCTACGCAGTATTTT. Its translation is CASSFGQEAPTQYF.

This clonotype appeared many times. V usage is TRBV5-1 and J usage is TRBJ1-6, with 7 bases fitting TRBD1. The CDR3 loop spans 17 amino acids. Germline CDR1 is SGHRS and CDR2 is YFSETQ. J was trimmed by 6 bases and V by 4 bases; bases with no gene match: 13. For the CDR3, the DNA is TGCGCCAGCAGCGAAGATCCGGGACAGAGAACTAATTCACCCCTCCACTTT. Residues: CASSEDPGQRTNSPLHF.

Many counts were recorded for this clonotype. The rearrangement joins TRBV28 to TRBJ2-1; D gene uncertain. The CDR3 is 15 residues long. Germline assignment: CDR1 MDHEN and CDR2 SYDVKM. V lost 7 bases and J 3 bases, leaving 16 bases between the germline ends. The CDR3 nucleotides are TGTGCCAGCACGGGTTTGGCTGACTTCTACAATGAGCAGTTCTTC. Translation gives CASTGLADFYNEQFF.

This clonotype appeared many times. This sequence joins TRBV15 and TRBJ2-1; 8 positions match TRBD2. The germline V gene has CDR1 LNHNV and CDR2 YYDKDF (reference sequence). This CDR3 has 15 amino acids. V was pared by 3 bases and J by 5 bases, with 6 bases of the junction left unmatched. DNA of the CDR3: TGTGCCACCAGCAGTGTAGCGGGGCCAAACAATGAGCAGTTCTTC. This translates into CATSSVAGPNNEQFF.

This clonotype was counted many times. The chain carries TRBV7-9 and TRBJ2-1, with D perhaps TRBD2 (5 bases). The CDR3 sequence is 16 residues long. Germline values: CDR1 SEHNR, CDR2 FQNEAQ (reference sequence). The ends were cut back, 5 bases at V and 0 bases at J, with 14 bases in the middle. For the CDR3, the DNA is TGTGCCAGCAGCCCTCAAGCGGCGAGCTCCTACAATGAGCAGTTCTTC. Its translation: CASSPQAASSYNEQFF.

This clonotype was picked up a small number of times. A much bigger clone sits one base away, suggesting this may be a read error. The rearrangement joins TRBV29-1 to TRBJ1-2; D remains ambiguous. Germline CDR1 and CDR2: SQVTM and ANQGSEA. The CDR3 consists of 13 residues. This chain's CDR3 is CSVDGRANYGDTF. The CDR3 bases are TGCAGCGTTGACGGCCGAGCTAACTATGGCGACACCTTC.

This chain's CDR3 is CASSSWTPQETQYF. The CDR3 DNA follows: TGCGCCAGCAGCTCGTGGACACCACAAGAGACCCAGTACTTC. The rearrangement links TRBV5-1 to TRBJ2-5; tentative D call: TRBD1 (5 bases). Trimming removed 3 bases from V and 2 bases from J, with 11 bases in between. The V gene's germline CDR1 is SGHRS and CDR2 YFSETQ. CDR3 length: 14 residues.

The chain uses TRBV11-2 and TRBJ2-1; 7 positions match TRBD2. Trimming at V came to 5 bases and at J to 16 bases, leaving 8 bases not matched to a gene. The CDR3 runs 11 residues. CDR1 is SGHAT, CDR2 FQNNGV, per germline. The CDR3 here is CASSHTSVGFF. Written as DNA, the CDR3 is TGTGCCAGCAGCCATACTAGCGTTGGCTTCTTC.

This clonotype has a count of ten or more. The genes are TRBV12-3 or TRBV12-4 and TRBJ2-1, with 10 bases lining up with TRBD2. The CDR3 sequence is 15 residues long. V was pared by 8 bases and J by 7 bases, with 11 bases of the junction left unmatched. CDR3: CASWSPGLARNEQFF. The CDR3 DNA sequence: TGTGCCAGCTGGAGTCCGGGACTAGCGAGAAATGAGCAGTTCTTC.

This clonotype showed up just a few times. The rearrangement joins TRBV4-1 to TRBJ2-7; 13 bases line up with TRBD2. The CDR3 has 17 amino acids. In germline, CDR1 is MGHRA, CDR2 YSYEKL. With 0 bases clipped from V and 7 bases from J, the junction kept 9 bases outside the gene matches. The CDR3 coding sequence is TGCGCCAGCAGCCAAGATCGGGCTGGACTAGCGGGAGAGGAGCAGTACTTC. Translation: CASSQDRAGLAGEEQYF.

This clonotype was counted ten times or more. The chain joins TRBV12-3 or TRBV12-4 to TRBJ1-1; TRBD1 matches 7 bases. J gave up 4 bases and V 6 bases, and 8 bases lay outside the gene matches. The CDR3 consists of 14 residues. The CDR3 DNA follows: TGTGCCAGCAGACCCGGGACAGTCGGCACTGAAGCTTTCTTT. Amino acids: CASRPGTVGTEAFF.

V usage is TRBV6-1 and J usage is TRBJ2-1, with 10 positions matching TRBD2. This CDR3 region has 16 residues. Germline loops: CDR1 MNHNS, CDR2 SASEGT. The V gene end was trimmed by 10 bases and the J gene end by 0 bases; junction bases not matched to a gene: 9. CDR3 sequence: CATQTSGPISYNEQFF. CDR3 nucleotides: TGTGCCACCCAGACTAGCGGGCCGATCTCCTACAATGAGCAGTTCTTC.

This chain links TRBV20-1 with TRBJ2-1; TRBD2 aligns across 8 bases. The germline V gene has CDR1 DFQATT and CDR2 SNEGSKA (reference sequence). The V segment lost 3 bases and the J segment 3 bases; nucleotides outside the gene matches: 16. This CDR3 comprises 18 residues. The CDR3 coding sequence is TGCAGTGCTAGCTATGGCGGGAGGCCCACTACCGGCTACAATGAGCAGTTCTTC. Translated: CSASYGGRPTTGYNEQFF.

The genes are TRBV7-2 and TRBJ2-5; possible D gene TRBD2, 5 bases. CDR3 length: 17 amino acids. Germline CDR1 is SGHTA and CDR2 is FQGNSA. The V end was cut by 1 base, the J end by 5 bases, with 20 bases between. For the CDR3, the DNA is TGTGCCAGCAGCTTAGTCCGGGTCGTGGGAGCAGTGGAGACCCAGTACTTC. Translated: CASSLVRVVGAVETQYF.

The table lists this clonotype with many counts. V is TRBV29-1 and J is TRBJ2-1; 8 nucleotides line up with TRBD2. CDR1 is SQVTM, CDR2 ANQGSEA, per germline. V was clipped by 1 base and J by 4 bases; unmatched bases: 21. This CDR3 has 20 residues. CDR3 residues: CSVEGVSVGSGSTGYNEQFF. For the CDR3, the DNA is TGCAGCGTTGAAGGAGTTAGCGTAGGGAGCGGGAGTACGGGTTACAATGAGCAGTTCTTC.

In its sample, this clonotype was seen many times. CDR3: CASSLADFYEQYF. CDR3 nucleotides: TGCGCCAGCAGCTTAGCGGACTTCTACGAGCAGTACTTC. The genes are TRBV5-1 and TRBJ2-7; D might be TRBD2 (5 bases). The CDR3 spans 13 residues. Trimming shortened V by 2 bases and J by 3 bases, and 9 bases separated the two germline ends. In germline, CDR1 is SGHRS, CDR2 YFSETQ.

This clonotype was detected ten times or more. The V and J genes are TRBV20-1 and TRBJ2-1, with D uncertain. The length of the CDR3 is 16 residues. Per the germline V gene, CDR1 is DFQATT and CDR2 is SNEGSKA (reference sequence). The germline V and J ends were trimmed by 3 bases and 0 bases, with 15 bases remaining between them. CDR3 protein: CSASSGHPISYNEQFF. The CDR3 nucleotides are TGCAGTGCTAGTTCTGGGCATCCAATCTCCTACAATGAGCAGTTCTTC.

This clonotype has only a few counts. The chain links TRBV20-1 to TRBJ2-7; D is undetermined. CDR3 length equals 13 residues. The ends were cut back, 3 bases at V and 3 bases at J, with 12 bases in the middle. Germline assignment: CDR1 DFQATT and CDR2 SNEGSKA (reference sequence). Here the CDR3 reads CSASTLRRYEQYF. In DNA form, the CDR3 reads TGCAGTGCTAGTACGCTGAGGCGCTACGAGCAGTACTTC.